These 14 T cell receptor beta chains share one sample of origin, sequenced in a study of cytomegalovirus exposure and HLA in healthy donors. The PCR made use of 60 Vbeta and 13 Jbeta primers. Profiling relied on immunoSEQ multiplex PCR, and the TCRdb table lists in-frame clones only, not all of them. The sample has about 150,000 clones, nearly 80% seen once; the top ten hold around 2%. Sequences were obtained from PBMCs. Receptors originate from a man aged 25 to 40 in good health and CMV-seronegative.

This rearrangement joins TRBV2 to TRBJ2-5, with D unclear. V dropped 6 bases and J dropped 5 bases, with 16 bases sitting between them. CDR3 length: 14 amino acids. CDR1 SNHLY and CDR2 FYNNEI come from the germline V gene. CDR3 sequence reads: CASRALLGYETQYF. Here the CDR3 DNA reads TGTGCCAGCAGGGCTCTTCTCGGGTATGAGACCCAGTACTTC.

V usage is TRBV2 and J usage is TRBJ2-3; maybe TRBD2 (5 bases). Germline CDR1 and CDR2: SNHLY and FYNNEI. The CDR3 loop spans 13 amino acids. The ends were cut back, 8 bases at V and 4 bases at J, with 13 bases in the middle. The CDR3 region has the DNA TGTGCCAGCGATCTAGTGAGGGCAGATACGCAGTATTTT. It encodes CASDLVRADTQYF.

This clone has a handful of counts. The V call is TRBV6-1, the J call TRBJ2-2, with D uncertain. With 2 bases removed from V and 0 bases from J, the gap between germline ends came to 10 bases. This CDR3 is built from 16 residues. CDR1 and CDR2 (germline): MNHNS, SASEGT. The CDR3 sequence: CASSEFSLANTGELFF. CDR3 in DNA: TGTGCCAGCAGTGAATTTAGTCTAGCGAACACCGGGGAGCTGTTTTTT.

CDR3 coding DNA: TGTGCCAGCAGTTCCTACCGTAGACAGTTGAACACTGAAGCTTTCTTT. This gives the protein CASSSYRRQLNTEAFF. This rearrangement joins TRBV28 to TRBJ1-1; weak D call: TRBD1 (5 bases). Germline CDR1 reads MDHEN; CDR2 reads SYDVKM. The CDR3 runs to 16 residues. V was shortened by 4 bases and J by 0 bases, with 15 bases between the two germline ends.

The gene calls are TRBV28 and TRBJ2-3; 10 nucleotides match TRBD2. This CDR3 has 15 residues. Trimming cost V 5 bases and J 3 bases; bases outside gene matches: 5. Germline CDR1 MDHEN, CDR2 SYDVKM. CDR3 DNA: TGTGCCAGCAGTCCTAGCGGGAGAGGGACAGATACGCAGTATTTT. This encodes CASSPSGRGTDTQYF.

V is TRBV7-8 and J is TRBJ2-2; the D gene is possibly TRBD2 (6 bases). Trimming shortened V by 3 bases and J by 2 bases, and 7 bases separated the two germline ends. There are 14 residues in the CDR3. Germline CDR1 is SGHVS and CDR2 is FQNEAQ. CDR3 nucleotide sequence: TGTGCCAGCAGCTTGGGACTTAACACCGGGGAGCTGTTTTTT. Translating it yields CASSLGLNTGELFF.

The genes are TRBV6-5 and TRBJ2-2, with D uncertain. Germline V gives CDR1 MNHEY, CDR2 SVGAGI. CDR3 size: 13 residues. V was trimmed by 2 bases and J by 1 base, leaving 2 bases between them. The CDR3 coding sequence is TGTGCCAGCAGTTACCAGAACACCGGGGAGCTGTTTTTT. Translated: CASSYQNTGELFF.

This clone has just a few counts. J is TRBJ1-1 and V is TRBV27; the match to TRBD1 covers 10 bases. The CDR3 extends over 14 amino acids. V gave up 4 bases and J gave up 3 bases; unmatched junction bases: 2. The germline CDR1 and CDR2 sequences are MNHEY and SMNVEV (reference sequence). For the CDR3, the DNA is TGTGCCAGCAGTTGGACAGGGGGGGACACTGAAGCTTTCTTT. This translates into CASSWTGGDTEAFF.

This rearrangement joins TRBV4-1 to TRBJ1-6; D unclear. The CDR3 sequence is 16 residues long. CDR1 and CDR2 (germline): MGHRA, YSYEKL. With 1 base removed from V and 4 bases from J, the gap between germline ends came to 11 bases. The CDR3 here is CASSQGGREYNSPLHF. The DNA for the CDR3 is TGCGCCAGCAGCCAAGGAGGGAGAGAGTATAATTCACCCCTCCACTTT.

This clone was seen a handful of times. The chain uses TRBV6-5 and TRBJ1-4, with D uncertain. The CDR3 has 16 amino acids. Germline V gene lookup returns CDR1 MNHEY and CDR2 SVGAGI. V lost 0 bases, J lost 3 bases, and 11 bases lay in between. CDR3 nucleotide sequence: TGTGCCAGCAGTTACTCGGTCGGAGAAGCTAATGAAAAACTGTTTTTT. Amino acids: CASSYSVGEANEKLFF.

The chain combines TRBV28 with TRBJ2-7; TRBD1 might be the D (6 bases). V was shortened by 1 base and J by 4 bases, with 11 bases between the two germline ends. Per the germline V gene, CDR1 is MDHEN and CDR2 is SYDVKM. The CDR3 totals 14 residues. The CDR3 loop reads CASSLLGGPYEQYF. The CDR3 bases are TGTGCCAGCAGTTTATTAGGGGGACCTTACGAGCAGTACTTC.

The chain combines TRBV30 with TRBJ2-7, with D tentatively TRBD2 (5 bases). The CDR3 has 11 residues. Germline-derived CDR1 and CDR2 are GTSNPN and SVGIG (reference sequence). Deletions cut 1 base from V and 9 bases from J, with 10 bases between. This CDR3 is CAWSGLLGQYF. Written as DNA, the CDR3 is TGTGCCTGGAGTGGACTATTGGGGCAGTACTTC. The whole variable domain, remainder taken from reference TRBV30 and TRBJ2-7, is SQTIHQWPATLVQPVGSPLSLECTVEGTSNPNLYWYRQAAGRGLQLLFYSVGIGQISSEVPQNLSASRPQDRQFILSSKKLLLSDSGFYLCAWSGLLGQYFGPGTRLTVT.

J is TRBJ2-1 and V is TRBV28; 7 positions agree with TRBD1. With V trimmed by 4 bases and J by 4 bases, 7 bases remained unmatched. Germline loops: CDR1 MDHEN, CDR2 SYDVKM. CDR3 length: 15 residues. CDR3 DNA sequence: TGTGCCAGCAGTTCTACCGGGACAGAATACAATGAGCAGTTCTTC. Translation: CASSSTGTEYNEQFF.

The rearrangement uses TRBV5-4 and TRBJ1-2; the D gene is possibly TRBD1 (6 bases). Trimming pared 4 bases from V and 8 bases from J, leaving 15 bases between. The CDR3 totals 13 residues. Germline V CDR1 and CDR2: SGHNT, YYREEE (reference sequence). The CDR3 nucleotides read TGTGCCAGCAGCGTACAGGGAATTGGAGGCTACACCTTC. Amino acid sequence: CASSVQGIGGYTF. Variable domain in full (rest from reference TRBV5-4 and TRBJ1-2): ETGVTQSPTHLIKTRGQQVTLRCSSQSGHNTVSWYQQALGQGPQFIFQYYREEENGRGNFPPRFSGLQFPNYSSELNVNALELDDSALYLCASSVQGIGGYTFGSGTRLTVV.